Listed below are T cell receptor beta chains from one sample, sequenced in a study of OX40 agonist ivuxolimab in advanced cancers. Repertoires were generated with immunoSEQ multiplex PCR, while TCRdb's copy carries only in-frame clones and drops some. The sample has under 65,000 clones, 75% to 95% seen once. The sample in question was CD4+ or CD8+ T cells sorted from blood, obtained in a trial of the OX40 agonist ivuxolimab. The receptor set was obtained from an adult with an advanced solid tumor such as melanoma, head and neck, liver or kidney cancer. CDR3s include the opening cysteine and the closing phenylalanine or tryptophan. A D gene is named only where the DNA matches it firmly. Clone size is shown for a subset of rows, as once, few, many or a class of expanded clone.

TRBJ2-3,TRBV10-1,-,-,CASSERGSTDTQYF,TGCGCCAGCAGTGAGAGGGGTTCCACAGATACGCAGTATTTT
TRBJ2-2,TRBV19,-,TRBD2,CASSSGGSGTGELFF,TGTGCCAGTAGTTCGGGCGGGAGTGGAACCGGGGAGCTGTTTTTT
TRBJ1-4,TRBV30,-,TRBD1,CAWSSGTGTEKLFF,TGTGCCTGGAGCTCCGGGACAGGTACTGAAAAACTGTTTTTT
TRBJ2-2,TRBV4-3,-,-,CASSQDAGVTGELFF,TGCGCCAGCAGCCAAGACGCAGGGGTCACCGGGGAGCTGTTTTTT
TRBJ2-7,TRBV11-2,once,TRBD2,CASSLDGLAGHYEQYF,TGTGCCAGCAGCTTAGATGGGCTAGCGGGACACTACGAGCAGTACTTC
TRBJ1-1,TRBV19,few,TRBD1,CASRTGQRGASEAFF,TGTGCCAGTAGAACGGGACAGCGGGGGGCTAGTGAAGCTTTCTTT
TRBJ2-3,TRBV27,-,-,CASSLRGTDTQYF,TGTGCCAGCAGTTTACGTGGCACAGATACGCAGTATTTT
TRBJ1-5,TRBV23-1,-,TRBD1,CASEKGQGANQPQHF,TGCGCCAGCGAAAAGGGACAGGGGGCAAATCAGCCCCAGCATTTT
TRBJ1-5,TRBV30,-,-,CAWSLAGLNQPQHF,TGTGCCTGGAGTTTGGCGGGGCTTAATCAGCCCCAGCATTTT
TRBJ2-7,TRBV7-2,-,TRBD2,CASRQGAAGVGEQYF,TGTGCCAGCAGGCAGGGTGCAGCGGGAGTAGGGGAGCAGTACTTC
TRBJ2-7,TRBV19,-,-,CASSIDPSSYEQYF,TGTGCCAGTAGTATAGATCCTAGTTCCTACGAGCAGTACTTC
TRBJ2-3,TRBV5-1,once,-,CASRESEGTDTQYF,TGCGCCAGCAGGGAAAGCGAGGGCACAGATACGCAGTATTTT
TRBJ2-5,TRBV5-1,-,-,CASDSGPGRTQYF,TGCGCCAGCGACTCGGGCCCAGGAAGGACCCAGTACTTC
TRBJ2-5,TRBV7-9,-,-,CASSPGTLKEETQYF,TGTGCCAGCAGCCCCGGGACTCTTAAGGAAGAGACCCAGTACTTC
TRBJ2-5,TRBV9,once,TRBD2,CASSRGLAGGETQYF,TGTGCCAGCAGCAGAGGACTAGCGGGAGGTGAGACCCAGTACTTC
TRBJ1-5,TRBV15,once,-,CATSPNAPGLHQPQHF,TGTGCCACCAGTCCCAATGCCCCGGGTCTCCATCAGCCCCAGCATTTT
TRBJ1-1,TRBV5-1,-,-,CASSFNPGNTEAFF,TGCGCCAGCAGCTTTAATCCAGGGAACACTGAAGCTTTCTTT
TRBJ1-2,TRBV6-1,-,-,CASSDRAGRTF,TGTGCCAGCAGTGACCGGGCAGGTAGGACCTTC
TRBJ1-3,TRBV18,-,-,CASSLSTIQSNTIYF,TGTGCCAGCTCACTTTCTACAATTCAATCTAACACCATATATTTT
TRBJ2-5,TRBV7-8,-,-,CASSLVRLGSAAQYF,TGTGCCAGCAGCTTAGTTCGCTTAGGGTCAGCGGCCCAGTACTTC
TRBJ2-7,TRBV11-2,-,TRBD2,CASSLGPLAGDPPYEQYF,TGTGCCAGCAGCTTAGGGCCTTTAGCGGGAGACCCCCCCTACGAGCAGTACTTC
TRBJ2-3,TRBV7-9,-,-,CASSQSVISTDTQYF,TGTGCCAGCAGTCAGAGCGTGATTAGCACAGATACGCAGTATTTT
TRBJ2-3,TRBV5-5,-,-,CASSPRTSTDTQYF,TGTGCCAGCAGCCCTAGGACTAGCACAGATACGCAGTATTTT
TRBJ2-3,TRBV30,-,-,CAWTSGTDTQYF,TGTGCCTGGACTAGCGGCACAGATACGCAGTATTTT
TRBJ1-5,TRBV4-1,-,-,CASSQDQTGNNQPQHF,TGCGCCAGCAGCCAAGATCAAACAGGCAACAATCAGCCCCAGCATTTT
TRBJ2-7,TRBV5-1,-,TRBD1,CASSSSLGQGTYEQYF,TGCGCCAGCAGCTCTTCCCTGGGACAGGGGACCTACGAGCAGTACTTC
TRBJ2-2,TRBV6-5,-,-,CASSVPNAGELFF,TGTGCCAGCAGCGTCCCAAATGCCGGGGAGCTGTTTTTT
TRBJ1-5,TRBV19,-,TRBD1,CASSGTGGNQPQHF,TGTGCCAGTAGTGGGACAGGAGGGAATCAGCCCCAGCATTTT
TRBJ1-1,TRBV4-3,-,TRBD1,CASSQGGTVNTEAFF,TGCGCCAGCAGCCAAGGAGGGACAGTGAACACTGAAGCTTTCTTT
TRBJ2-7,TRBV7-2,-,-,CASSLGTSQQGEQYF,TGTGCCAGCAGCTTAGGCACATCACAACAGGGCGAGCAGTACTTC
TRBJ2-3,TRBV29-1,-,-,CSVLDWGGTDTQYF,TGCAGCGTCCTGGATTGGGGTGGCACAGATACGCAGTATTTT
TRBJ2-5,TRBV18,once,-,CASSPREAIQETQYF,TGTGCCAGCTCACCAAGGGAGGCTATACAAGAGACCCAGTACTTC
TRBJ1-1,TRBV13,few,TRBD1,CASSLIRGLFRLNTEAFF,TGTGCCAGCAGCTTAATAAGGGGGCTTTTTCGGTTGAACACTGAAGCTTTCTTT
TRBJ2-5,TRBV6-5,-,-,CASSYKETQYF,TGTGCCAGCAGTTACAAAGAGACCCAGTACTTC
TRBJ2-5,TRBV18,-,TRBD1,CASSQPRTGQGTQYF,TGTGCCAGCTCCCAACCAAGGACAGGGCAAGGGACCCAGTACTTC
TRBJ2-2,TRBV11-3,once,-,CASSLWGLERDTGELFF,TGTGCCAGCAGCTTATGGGGGCTCGAGAGAGACACCGGGGAGCTGTTTTTT
TRBJ2-6,TRBV5-5,-,-,CASSFSDSGANVLTF,TGTGCCAGCAGTTTCAGCGACTCTGGGGCCAACGTCCTGACTTTC
TRBJ2-2,TRBV7-9,-,-,CASSLDRISGELFF,TGTGCCAGCAGCTTAGACAGGATCAGCGGGGAGCTGTTTTTT
TRBJ2-7,TRBV27,-,-,CASSPPRDGGYYEQYF,TGTGCCAGCAGTCCCCCCCGGGACGGAGGGTACTACGAGCAGTACTTC
TRBJ2-5,TRBV2,-,-,CASSVLETQYF,TGTGCCAGCAGTGTTTTAGAGACCCAGTACTTC
TRBJ2-1,TRBV10-2,-,TRBD2,CASSEPYTGGRNEQFF,TGCGCCAGCAGTGAGCCGTATACGGGAGGGAGGAATGAGCAGTTCTTC